The source of this TCR beta chain is a study of blood T cell repertoires in COVID-19. Generated by immunoSEQ multiplex PCR, the TCRdb table keeps only in-frame clones and is missing some. The sample carries about 190,000 clones, under 80% recorded once. CDR1 and CDR2 from the germline V gene are LNHDA and SQIVND (reference sequence). J gave up 4 bases and V 1 base, and 11 bases lay outside the gene matches. The CDR3 is 18 amino acids. The source material was peripheral blood. The rearrangement uses TRBV19 and TRBJ2-2; TRBD1 matches 8 bases. The sequence was collected from a man aged 45-65 years who had recovered from COVID-19. CDR3 residues: CASSIAFLQGVGTGELFF. Here the CDR3 DNA reads TGTGCCAGTAGTATAGCCTTTTTACAGGGGGTAGGCACCGGGGAGCTGTTTTTT.